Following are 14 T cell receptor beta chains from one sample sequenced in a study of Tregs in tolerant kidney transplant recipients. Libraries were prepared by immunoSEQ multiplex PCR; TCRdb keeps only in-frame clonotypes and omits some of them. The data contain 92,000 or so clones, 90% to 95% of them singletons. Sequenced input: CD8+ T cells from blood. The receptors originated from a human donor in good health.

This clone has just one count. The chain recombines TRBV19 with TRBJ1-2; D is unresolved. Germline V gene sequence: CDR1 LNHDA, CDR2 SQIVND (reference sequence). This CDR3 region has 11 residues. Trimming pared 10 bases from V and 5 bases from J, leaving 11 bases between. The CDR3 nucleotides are TGTGCCACTCGGACGTTTTATGGCTACACCTTC. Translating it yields CATRTFYGYTF.

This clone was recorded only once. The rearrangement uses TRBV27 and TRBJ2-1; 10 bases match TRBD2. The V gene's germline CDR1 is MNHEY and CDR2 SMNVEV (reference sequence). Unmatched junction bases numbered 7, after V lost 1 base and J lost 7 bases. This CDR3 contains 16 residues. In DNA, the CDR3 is TGTGCCAGCAGTTTATTCCCCAGCGGGGGGGCGAATGAGCAGTTCTTC. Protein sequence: CASSLFPSGGANEQFF.

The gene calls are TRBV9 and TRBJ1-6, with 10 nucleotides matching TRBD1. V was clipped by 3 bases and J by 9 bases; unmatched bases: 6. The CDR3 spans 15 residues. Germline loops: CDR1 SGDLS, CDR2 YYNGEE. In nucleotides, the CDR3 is TGTGCCAGCAGCGGTCCGGGACAGGGGTTTTCACCCCTCCACTTT. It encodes CASSGPGQGFSPLHF.

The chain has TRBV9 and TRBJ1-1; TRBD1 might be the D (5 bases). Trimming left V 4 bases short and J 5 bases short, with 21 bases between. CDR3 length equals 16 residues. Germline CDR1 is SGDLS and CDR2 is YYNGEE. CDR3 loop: CASSPRDQGVKTEAFF. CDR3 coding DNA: TGTGCCAGCAGCCCCCGGGACCAAGGGGTAAAAACTGAAGCTTTCTTT.

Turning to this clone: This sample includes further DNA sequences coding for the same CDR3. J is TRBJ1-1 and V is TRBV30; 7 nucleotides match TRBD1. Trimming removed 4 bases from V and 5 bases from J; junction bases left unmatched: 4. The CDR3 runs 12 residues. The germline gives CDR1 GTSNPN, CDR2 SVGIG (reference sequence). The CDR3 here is CAWTGGGTEAFF. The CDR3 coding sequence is TGTGCCTGGACAGGGGGGGGGACTGAAGCTTTCTTT.

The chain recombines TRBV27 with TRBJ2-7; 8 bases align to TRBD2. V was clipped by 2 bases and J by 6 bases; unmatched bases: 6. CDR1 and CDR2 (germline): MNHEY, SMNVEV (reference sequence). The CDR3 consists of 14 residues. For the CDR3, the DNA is TGTGCCAGCAGTTTAGACGGGGGGGGATTCGAGCAGTACTTC. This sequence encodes CASSLDGGGFEQYF.

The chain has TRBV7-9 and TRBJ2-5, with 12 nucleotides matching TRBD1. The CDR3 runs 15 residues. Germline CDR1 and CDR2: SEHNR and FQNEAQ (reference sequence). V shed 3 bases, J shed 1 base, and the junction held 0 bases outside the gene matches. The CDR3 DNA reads TGTGCCAGCAGCTTGGGACAGGGGGCCCAAGAGACCCAGTACTTC. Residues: CASSLGQGAQETQYF.

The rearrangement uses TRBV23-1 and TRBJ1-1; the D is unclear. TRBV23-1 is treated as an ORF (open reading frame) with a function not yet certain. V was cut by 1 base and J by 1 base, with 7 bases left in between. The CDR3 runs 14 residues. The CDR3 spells CASSQWQKNTEAFF. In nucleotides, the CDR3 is TGCGCCAGCAGTCAATGGCAGAAGAACACTGAAGCTTTCTTT.

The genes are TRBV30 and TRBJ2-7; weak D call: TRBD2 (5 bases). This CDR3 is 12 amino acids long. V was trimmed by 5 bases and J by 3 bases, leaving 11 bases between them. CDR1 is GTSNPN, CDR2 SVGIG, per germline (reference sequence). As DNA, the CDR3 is TGTGCCTGGGGGATAGGGAGCTACGAGCAGTACTTC. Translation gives CAWGIGSYEQYF. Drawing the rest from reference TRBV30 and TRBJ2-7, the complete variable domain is SQTIHQWPATLVQPVGSPLSLECTVEGTSNPNLYWYRQAAGRGLQLLFYSVGIGQISSEVPQNLSASRPQDRQFILSSKKLLLSDSGFYLCAWGIGSYEQYFGPGTRLTVT.

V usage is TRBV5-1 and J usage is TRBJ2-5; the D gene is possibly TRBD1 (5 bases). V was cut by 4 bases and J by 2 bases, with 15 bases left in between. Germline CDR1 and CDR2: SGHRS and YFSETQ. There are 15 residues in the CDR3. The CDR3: CASSKFRAPQETQYF. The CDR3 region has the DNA TGCGCCAGCAGCAAATTCAGGGCACCTCAAGAGACCCAGTACTTC.

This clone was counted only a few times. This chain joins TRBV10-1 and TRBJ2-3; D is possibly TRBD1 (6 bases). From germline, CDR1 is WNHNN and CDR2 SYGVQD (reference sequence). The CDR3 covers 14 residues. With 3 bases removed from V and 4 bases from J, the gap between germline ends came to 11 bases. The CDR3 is CASSDLQGPDTQYF. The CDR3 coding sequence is TGCGCCAGCAGTGACCTCCAGGGGCCAGATACGCAGTATTTT.

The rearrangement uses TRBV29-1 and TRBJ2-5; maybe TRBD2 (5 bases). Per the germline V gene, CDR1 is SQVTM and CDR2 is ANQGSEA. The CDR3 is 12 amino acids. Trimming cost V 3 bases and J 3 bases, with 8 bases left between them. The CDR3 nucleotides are TGCAGCGTTGATTTAGCGAAAGAGACCCAGTACTTC. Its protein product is CSVDLAKETQYF.

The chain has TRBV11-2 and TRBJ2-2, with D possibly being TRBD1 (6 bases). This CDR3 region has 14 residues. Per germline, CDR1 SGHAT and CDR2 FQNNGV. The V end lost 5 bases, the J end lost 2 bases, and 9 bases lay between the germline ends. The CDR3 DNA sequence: TGTGCCAGCAGCCGCAGGGGAAACACCGGGGAGCTGTTTTTT. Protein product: CASSRRGNTGELFF.

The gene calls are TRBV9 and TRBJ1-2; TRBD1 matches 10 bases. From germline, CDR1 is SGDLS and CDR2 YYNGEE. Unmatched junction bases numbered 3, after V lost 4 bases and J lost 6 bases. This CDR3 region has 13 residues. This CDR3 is CASSMTGGDGYTF. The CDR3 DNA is TGTGCCAGCAGCATGACAGGGGGCGATGGCTACACCTTC.